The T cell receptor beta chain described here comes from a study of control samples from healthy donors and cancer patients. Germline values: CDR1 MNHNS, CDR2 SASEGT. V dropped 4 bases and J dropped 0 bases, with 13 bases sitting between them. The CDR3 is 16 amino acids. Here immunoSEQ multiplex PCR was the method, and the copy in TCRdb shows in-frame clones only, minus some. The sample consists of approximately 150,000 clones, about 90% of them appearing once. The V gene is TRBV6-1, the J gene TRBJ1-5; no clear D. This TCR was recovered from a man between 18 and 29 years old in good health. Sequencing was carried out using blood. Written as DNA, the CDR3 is TGTGCCAGCAGTGTGGAGTACAGCTATAGCAATCAGCCCCAGCATTTT. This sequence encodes CASSVEYSYSNQPQHF.